This TCR beta chain was documented in a study of CD8+ T cells in alopecia areata. By its share, this clone is medium-sized. The CDR3 contains 11 residues. Looked up from germline, CDR1 is SGHVS and CDR2 is FNYEAQ. Trimming removed 4 bases at V and 5 bases at J, with 5 bases between. Once RNA had been extracted, it was reverse transcribed into cDNA to act as the sequencing template. Profiling relied on immunoSEQ multiplex PCR, and the TCRdb table lists in-frame clones only, not all of them. This sample has 140,000 to 150,000 clones; approximately 50% occur once, and the top ten carry less than 1%. This TCR derives from a human donor with alopecia areata. Sequencing used CD4+ T cells sorted from blood, obtained at week 0. The chain links TRBV7-6 to TRBJ2-5; D is unclear. DNA of the CDR3: TGTGCCAGCAGCTCATCCGAGACCCAGTACTTC. It encodes CASSSSETQYF.